One sample yielded the 27 T cell receptor beta chains listed below, sequenced in a study of technical replicates of blood from several donors (dated by TCRdb to 2016 to 2017). Library preparation used the immunoSEQ multiplex PCR assay. This immuneACCESS table, as held by TCRdb, lists in-frame sequences with V and J called but not all clones. Of the missing ones, under half trace to an unresolved V gene in checked studies; the others have no known cause. In this sample the table shows about 80,000 clones, 89% of which occur a single time. 0.35% to 0.45% of the sample rests with the top ten. The sequencing sample was made of T cells isolated from PBMCs. These receptors were obtained from a human donor in good health.

The chain employs TRBV5-1 and TRBJ2-3; D possibly corresponds to TRBD2 (5 bases). The CDR3 consists of 15 residues. V shed 0 bases and J shed 4 bases, with 12 bases lying between them. The germline V gene has CDR1 SGHRS and CDR2 YFSETQ. CDR3 in amino acids: CASSLAGKSADTQYF. The CDR3 DNA sequence: TGCGCCAGCAGCTTGGCCGGGAAAAGCGCAGATACGCAGTATTTT. The entire variable domain, with the rest obtained from reference TRBV5-1 and TRBJ2-3, is as follows: KAGVTQTPRYLIKTRGQQVTLSCSPISGHRSVSWYQQTPGQGLQFLFEYFSETQRNKGNFPGRFSGRQFSNSRSEMNVSTLELGDSALYLCASSLAGKSADTQYFGPGTRLTVL.

This rearrangement joins TRBV30 to TRBJ2-1, with D unresolved. V lost 3 bases, J lost 5 bases, and 8 bases lay in between. In germline, CDR1 is GTSNPN, CDR2 SVGIG (reference sequence). The CDR3 extends over 12 amino acids. The CDR3 spells CAWSGTHNEQFF. The DNA for the CDR3 is TGTGCCTGGAGCGGTACTCACAATGAGCAGTTCTTC.

The chain couples TRBV6-1 to TRBJ1-2; D not resolved. V was trimmed by 1 base and J by 11 bases, leaving 11 bases between them. The germline V gene has CDR1 MNHNS and CDR2 SASEGT. This CDR3 contains 12 residues. CDR3 sequence: CASSEVLGWYTF. CDR3 nucleotides: TGTGCCAGCAGTGAAGTGCTCGGTTGGTACACCTTC.

The chain links TRBV19 to TRBJ1-2; no firm D call. CDR3 size: 13 residues. The germline V and J ends were trimmed by 7 bases and 1 base, with 10 bases remaining between them. Germline V lookup: CDR1 LNHDA, CDR2 SQIVND (reference sequence). For the CDR3, the DNA is TGTGCCAGTAACACCCCAGTTAACTATGGCTACACCTTC. This codes for CASNTPVNYGYTF.

V and J are TRBV5-1 and TRBJ2-7; the match to TRBD1 covers 8 bases. V gave up 4 bases and J gave up 1 base; unmatched junction bases: 7. The germline gives CDR1 SGHRS, CDR2 YFSETQ. This CDR3 is built from 15 residues. The CDR3 here is CASSTGGTGSYEQYF. The CDR3, as DNA: TGCGCCAGCAGCACCGGCGGGACAGGATCCTACGAGCAGTACTTC.

This sequence joins TRBV29-1 and TRBJ2-1, with 10 bases fitting TRBD1. Losses at the gene ends were 4 bases for V and 7 bases for J; bases not matched to a gene: 4. Germline CDR1 is SQVTM and CDR2 is ANQGSEA. The CDR3 extends over 13 amino acids. The DNA of the CDR3 is TGCAGCGTTGGGACAGGGGGTAGGAATGAGCAGTTCTTC. This codes for CSVGTGGRNEQFF.

The genes are TRBV27 and TRBJ2-7; tentatively, D is TRBD1 (7 bases). This CDR3 contains 17 residues. Germline V CDR1 and CDR2: MNHEY, SMNVEV (reference sequence). Trimming left V 6 bases short and J 0 bases short, with 21 bases between. The CDR3: CASSSILVRGVSYEQYF. CDR3 bases: TGTGCCAGCAGCTCCATCCTTGTCAGGGGGGTCTCCTACGAGCAGTACTTC.

The J gene is TRBJ2-7, the V gene TRBV28; the D gene is possibly TRBD2 (5 bases). Germline V lookup: CDR1 MDHEN, CDR2 SYDVKM. CDR3 length equals 12 residues. The V and J ends lost 5 bases and 0 bases respectively, with 5 bases between them. The CDR3 DNA is TGTGCCAGCAGTACTAGCTCCTACGAGCAGTACTTC. The encoded protein is CASSTSSYEQYF. The full variable domain, with the rest looked up from reference TRBV28 and TRBJ2-7, is DVKVTQSSRYLVKRTGEKVFLECVQDMDHENMFWYRQDPGLGLRLIYFSYDVKMKEKGDIPEGYSVSREKKERFSLILESASTNQTSMYLCASSTSSYEQYFGPGTRLTVT.

The chain combines TRBV15 with TRBJ1-4; 8 bases match TRBD1. The germline V gene has CDR1 LNHNV and CDR2 YYDKDF (reference sequence). CDR3 size: 16 residues. With 0 bases clipped from V and 8 bases from J, the junction kept 8 bases outside the gene matches. Written as DNA, the CDR3 is TGTGCCACCAGCAGAGATCACATGGACAGGGTAGAAAAACTGTTTTTT. It encodes CATSRDHMDRVEKLFF.

The chain combines TRBV5-1 with TRBJ2-7, with 12 bases lining up with TRBD2. Germline V gene sequence: CDR1 SGHRS, CDR2 YFSETQ. Trimming removed 8 bases from V and 1 base from J; junction bases left unmatched: 7. The CDR3 runs to 15 residues. The CDR3 loop reads CARTLGTSGSYEQYF. The CDR3, as DNA: TGCGCCAGGACACTAGGGACTAGCGGGTCCTACGAGCAGTACTTC.

The V call is TRBV30, the J call TRBJ2-3; 8 bases fit TRBD2. The CDR3 is made up of 15 amino acids. After removal of 1 base from V and 2 bases from J, the junction contained 5 bases not matched to a gene. Germline CDR1 reads GTSNPN; CDR2 reads SVGIG (reference sequence). CDR3 loop: CAWSGTSRPTDTQYF. Here the CDR3 DNA reads TGTGCCTGGAGTGGGACTAGCAGACCCACAGATACGCAGTATTTT. The full variable domain, completed using reference TRBV30 and TRBJ2-3, is SQTIHQWPATLVQPVGSPLSLECTVEGTSNPNLYWYRQAAGRGLQLLFYSVGIGQISSEVPQNLSASRPQDRQFILSSKKLLLSDSGFYLCAWSGTSRPTDTQYFGPGTRLTVL.

The rearrangement joins TRBV7-9 to TRBJ2-1; 8 nucleotides align to TRBD2. CDR3 length: 16 residues. The germline V gene encodes CDR1 SEHNR and CDR2 FQNEAQ (reference sequence). V lost 7 bases to trimming and J lost 3 bases; unmatched junction nucleotides: 11. CDR3 amino acids: CASILVAGSFYNEQFF. CDR3 in DNA: TGTGCCAGCATCCTTGTAGCGGGATCCTTCTACAATGAGCAGTTCTTC.

The chain has TRBV11-3 and TRBJ1-1; D perhaps matches TRBD1 (6 bases). CDR3 size: 13 residues. Germline V gene data show CDR1 as SGHNT and CDR2 as YENEEA. V gave up 5 bases and J gave up 6 bases, with 13 bases separating them. CDR3 in amino acids: CASSPGQKAEAFF. CDR3 sequence (DNA): TGTGCCAGCAGCCCAGGACAGAAGGCTGAAGCTTTCTTT.

This sequence joins TRBV5-4 and TRBJ2-7, with 9 bases identical to TRBD2. Losses at the gene ends were 0 bases for V and 2 bases for J; bases not matched to a gene: 6. CDR1 and CDR2 (germline): SGHNT, YYREEE (reference sequence). The CDR3 consists of 16 residues. CDR3 residues: CASSLAGLAGTYEQYF. The CDR3 bases are TGTGCCAGCAGCTTGGCCGGTCTAGCGGGGACCTACGAGCAGTACTTC.

The chain is built from TRBV10-1 and TRBJ2-3; D not resolved. V lost 1 base to trimming and J lost 4 bases, with 9 bases between them. The CDR3 is made up of 14 amino acids. From germline, CDR1 is WNHNN and CDR2 SYGVQD (reference sequence). The CDR3 reads CASSELFTADTQYF. The CDR3 region has the DNA TGCGCCAGCAGTGAGTTATTCACAGCAGATACGCAGTATTTT.

The chain has TRBV7-2 and TRBJ1-2; D gene unclear. V lost 3 bases, J lost 2 bases, and 4 bases lay in between. The CDR3 covers 12 residues. Looked up from germline, CDR1 is SGHTA and CDR2 is FQGNSA. In DNA form, the CDR3 reads TGTGCCAGCAGCTTTTCGAACTATGGCTACACCTTC. Protein: CASSFSNYGYTF.

The CDR3 region has the DNA TGTGCCATCAGTGCAGAGCGGGAGGTCGATGAGCAGTTCTTC. Protein sequence: CAISAEREVDEQFF. This chain connects TRBV10-3 to TRBJ2-1, with 9 positions matching TRBD2. V gave up 4 bases and J gave up 8 bases; unmatched junction bases: 6. CDR3 length: 14 residues. CDR1 is ENHRY, CDR2 SYGVKD, per germline.

This clone was counted once. The rearrangement joins TRBV7-9 to TRBJ1-3; maybe TRBD1 (5 bases). This CDR3 comprises 15 residues. Trimming took off 5 bases at V and 0 bases at J, with 11 bases between the two ends. CDR1 and CDR2 from the germline V gene are SEHNR and FQNEAQ (reference sequence). The CDR3: CASSRDGSSGNTIYF. The CDR3 DNA is TGTGCCAGCAGCCGGGACGGGAGCTCTGGAAACACCATATATTTT. The whole variable domain, remainder taken from reference TRBV7-9 and TRBJ1-3, is DTGVSQNPRHKITKRGQNVTFRCDPISEHNRLYWYRQTLGQGPEFLTYFQNEAQLEKSRLLSDRFSAERPKGSFSTLEIQRTEQGDSAMYLCASSRDGSSGNTIYFGEGSWLTVV.

This clone was detected only once. The chain uses TRBV11-3 and TRBJ2-1; D remains ambiguous. Per the germline V gene, CDR1 is SGHNT and CDR2 is YENEEA. V lost 1 base, J lost 10 bases, and 11 bases lay in between. The CDR3 has 13 residues. The CDR3 is CASSLVRSMEQFF. In nucleotides, the CDR3 is TGTGCCAGCAGCTTAGTTAGGAGCATGGAGCAGTTCTTC. The full variable domain, rest sourced from reference TRBV11-3 and TRBJ2-1, is EAGVVQSPRYKIIEKKQPVAFWCNPISGHNTLYWYLQNLGQGPELLIRYENEEAVDDSQLPKDRFSAERLKGVDSTLKIQPAELGDSAVYLCASSLVRSMEQFFGPGTRLTVL.

CDR3 protein: CASSGQGDSEQYF. CDR3 in DNA: TGTGCCAGCAGTGGACAGGGGGATTCCGAGCAGTACTTC. The chain uses TRBV2 and TRBJ2-7; 9 bases agree with TRBD1. Germline V gene lookup returns CDR1 SNHLY and CDR2 FYNNEI. J lost 6 bases, V lost 4 bases, and 4 bases had no gene match. The CDR3 covers 13 residues. Full variable domain (remainder filled in from reference TRBV2 and TRBJ2-7): EPEVTQTPSHQVTQMGQEVILRCVPISNHLYFYWYRQILGQKVEFLVSFYNNEISEKSEIFDDQFSVERPDGSNFTLKIRSTKLEDSAMYFCASSGQGDSEQYFGPGTRLTVT.

The rearrangement joins TRBV9 to TRBJ2-3; D might be TRBD2 (5 bases). The V and J ends lost 7 bases and 6 bases respectively, with 12 bases between them. The germline V gene has CDR1 SGDLS and CDR2 YYNGEE. There are 12 residues in the CDR3. The CDR3 sequence is CASALVSDTQYF. CDR3 nucleotides: TGTGCCAGCGCACTAGTAAGTGATACGCAGTATTTT.

This clone was observed a few times. The rearrangement links TRBV19 to TRBJ2-5; TRBD1 agrees at 9 bases. The germline V gene encodes CDR1 LNHDA and CDR2 SQIVND (reference sequence). Trimming at V came to 6 bases and at J to 5 bases, leaving 4 bases not matched to a gene. The CDR3 covers 13 residues. The CDR3 loop reads CASSGTGRETQYF. In DNA form, the CDR3 reads TGTGCCAGTAGCGGGACAGGGAGGGAGACCCAGTACTTC.

The chain links TRBV6-5 to TRBJ2-7; D gene ambiguous. The CDR3 extends over 16 amino acids. Germline-derived CDR1 and CDR2 are MNHEY and SVGAGI. Trimming stripped 2 bases from V and 5 bases from J, with 19 bases between. The CDR3 DNA reads as TGTGCCAGCAGTTACACCCGGTACTCCGTTATCGACGAGCAGTACTTC. Encoded protein: CASSYTRYSVIDEQYF.

This chain connects TRBV5-4 to TRBJ1-1; D unresolved. This CDR3 comprises 11 residues. V lost 4 bases to trimming and J lost 4 bases, with 5 bases between them. Germline lookup yields CDR1 SGHNT and CDR2 YYREEE (reference sequence). The CDR3 spells CASSPGTEAFF. CDR3 DNA sequence: TGTGCCAGCAGCCCGGGCACTGAAGCTTTCTTT.

This clone showed up just a few times. The chain has TRBV13 and TRBJ2-7; no definite D call. The germline V and J ends were trimmed by 2 bases and 4 bases, with 3 bases remaining between them. The CDR3 extends over 11 amino acids. CDR1 is PRHDT and CDR2 is FYEKMQ in the germline V gene (reference sequence). CDR3 nucleotides: TGTGCCAGCAGCTTACGGTACGAGCAGTACTTC. It specifies CASSLRYEQYF.

The rearrangement uses TRBV5-1 and TRBJ1-5, with a tentative D call TRBD1 (6 bases). The V and J ends lost 4 bases and 1 base respectively, with 21 bases between them. CDR1 and CDR2 from the germline V gene are SGHRS and YFSETQ. This CDR3 spans 18 amino acids. DNA of the CDR3: TGCGCCAGCAGCCCTACAGGACAGACCTATGGCAGCAATCAGCCCCAGCATTTT. As protein: CASSPTGQTYGSNQPQHF.

The chain uses TRBV9 and TRBJ2-1; TRBD2 might be the D (7 bases). The CDR3 totals 17 residues. The V and J ends lost 4 bases and 0 bases respectively, with 17 bases between them. Germline CDR1 is SGDLS and CDR2 is YYNGEE. The CDR3 sequence: CASSPPPGEGSYNEQFF. The CDR3 DNA reads as TGTGCCAGCAGCCCCCCCCCAGGGGAGGGCTCCTACAATGAGCAGTTCTTC. Full variable domain (outside the CDR3, taken from reference TRBV9 and TRBJ2-1): DSGVTQTPKHLITATGQRVTLRCSPRSGDLSVYWYQQSLDQGLQFLIQYYNGEERAKGNILERFSAQQFPDLHSELNLSSLELGDSALYFCASSPPPGEGSYNEQFFGPGTRLTVL.